Below are 29 T cell receptor beta chains sequenced from a single sample in a study of T cell repertoires in cytomegalovirus infection. These receptors are not linked to any known antigen. MiXCR, run by TCRdb on the reads, gives a single entry per CDR3 protein. The data contain under 150,000 distinct CDR3 sequences, about 30% of them singletons. The source was CD8+ T cells from cultured PBMCs, collected from culture after CMV antigen stimulation. The receptors originated from a human donor in good health (CMV status not recorded). Some clones in this sample may be carry-over from other donors' samples.

This clonotype was seen a handful of times. The chain employs TRBV7-2 and TRBJ1-1, with a possible D match to TRBD1 (5 bases). With 5 bases removed from V and 3 bases from J, the gap between germline ends came to 16 bases. This CDR3 spans 15 amino acids. The germline gives CDR1 SGHTA, CDR2 FQGNSA. CDR3 DNA: TGTGCCAGCAGCATCCCGGGGGTTCGGGACACTGAAGCTTTCTTT. Residues: CASSIPGVRDTEAFF.

V and J are TRBV6-6 and TRBJ2-1, with D possibly being TRBD2 (6 bases). CDR3 length: 13 amino acids. V dropped 8 bases and J dropped 0 bases, with 8 bases sitting between them. Looked up from germline, CDR1 is MNHNY and CDR2 is SVGAGI (reference sequence). Here the CDR3 reads CASGGTSYNEQFF. The CDR3, as DNA: TGTGCCAGCGGGGGGACCTCCTACAATGAGCAGTTCTTC.

The chain recombines TRBV2 with TRBJ2-3; D is possibly TRBD2 (5 bases). CDR1 is SNHLY and CDR2 is FYNNEI in the germline V gene. The CDR3 runs 15 residues. The V gene lost 6 bases and the J gene lost 4 bases, with 17 bases spanning the gap. The CDR3 coding sequence is TGTGCCAGCAGGGGCCTAGCAGGCGTGGCAGATACGCAGTATTTT. Translation gives CASRGLAGVADTQYF.

This chain connects TRBV27 to TRBJ2-7, with 9 bases matching TRBD1. This CDR3 comprises 14 residues. Germline V gene lookup returns CDR1 MNHEY and CDR2 SMNVEV (reference sequence). With 6 bases clipped from V and 7 bases from J, the junction kept 10 bases outside the gene matches. This CDR3 reads CASRKLQGAGEQYF. DNA of the CDR3: TGTGCCAGCAGGAAGTTACAGGGGGCAGGGGAGCAGTACTTC.

This clonotype came up a few times. This CDR3 is CATSGGLAGEQYF. CDR3 nucleotides: TGTGCCACCAGTGGAGGTCTAGCGGGCGAGCAGTACTTC. The rearrangement uses TRBV24-1 and TRBJ2-7; 8 nucleotides align to TRBD2. The junction had 5 bases not matched to a gene; V was cut back by 5 bases and J by 6 bases. CDR3 length equals 13 residues. Germline CDR1 KGHDR, CDR2 SFDVKD.

This clonotype has a count of ten or more. CDR3 DNA sequence: TGTGCCAGGCCTCACGACAGGCGAGGCCCGAACACTGAAGCTTTCTTT. It codes for CARPHDRRGPNTEAFF. The chain recombines TRBV11-3 with TRBJ1-1; D is perhaps TRBD1 (6 bases). Trimming cost V 9 bases and J 1 base, with 21 bases left between them. CDR3 length: 16 residues. Germline CDR1 reads SGHNT; CDR2 reads YENEEA.

The chain employs TRBV20-1 and TRBJ2-7; D is perhaps TRBD2 (5 bases). The CDR3 is 13 residues long. Per the germline V gene, CDR1 is DFQATT and CDR2 is SNEGSKA (reference sequence). V lost 3 bases, J lost 2 bases, and 11 bases lay in between. DNA for the CDR3: TGCAGTGCTAGGACCGGGATCCCCTACGAGCAGTACTTC. It specifies CSARTGIPYEQYF.

This clonotype was detected only a few times. This rearrangement joins TRBV4-1 to TRBJ2-7; 7 nucleotides agree with TRBD1. CDR1 is MGHRA and CDR2 is YSYEKL in the germline V gene. Unmatched junction bases numbered 3, after V lost 4 bases and J lost 0 bases. This CDR3 has 14 residues. Written as DNA, the CDR3 is TGCGCCAGCAGCCCACAGGGGACCTCCTACGAGCAGTACTTC. Translating gives CASSPQGTSYEQYF.

As DNA, the CDR3 is TGTGCCAGCTCCTGGGGGGCAGATCAGCCCCAGCATTTT. It codes for CASSWGADQPQHF. The gene calls are TRBV18 and TRBJ1-5; a weak D match, TRBD1 (6 bases). There are 13 residues in the CDR3. Trimming stripped 6 bases from V and 5 bases from J, with 11 bases between. Germline lookup yields CDR1 KGHSH and CDR2 LQKENI.

The CDR3 nucleotides read TGTGCCAGCAGTGAGGATCCAGGGGCACGGGAGACCCAGTACTTC. Its protein is CASSEDPGARETQYF. This chain links TRBV2 with TRBJ2-5; the D gene is possibly TRBD1 (6 bases). The CDR3 has 15 residues. Germline-derived CDR1 and CDR2 are SNHLY and FYNNEI. The V and J ends lost 3 bases and 5 bases respectively, with 16 bases between them.

By proportion, this clonotype is medium-sized. The chain uses TRBV5-6 and TRBJ2-7; 11 bases line up with TRBD2. Germline V lookup: CDR1 SGHDT, CDR2 YYEEEE. This CDR3 is built from 15 residues. After removal of 3 bases from V and 3 bases from J, the junction contained 5 bases not matched to a gene. The CDR3 sequence is CASSSLAGGHYEQYF. The DNA of the CDR3 is TGTGCCAGCAGCTCCCTAGCGGGGGGTCACTACGAGCAGTACTTC. The whole variable domain, filled in from reference TRBV5-6 and TRBJ2-7, reads DAGVTQSPTHLIKTRGQQVTLRCSPKSGHDTVSWYQQALGQGPQFIFQYYEEEERQRGNFPDRFSGHQFPNYSSELNVNALLLGDSALYLCASSSLAGGHYEQYFGPGTRLTVT.

The table lists this clonotype with many counts. The CDR3 bases are TGTGCCAGCAGCTCCACCAGCGGGCACTACGAGCAGTACTTC. The encoded protein is CASSSTSGHYEQYF. This chain connects TRBV7-8 to TRBJ2-7; D perhaps matches TRBD2 (6 bases). This CDR3 contains 14 residues. Trimming shortened V by 4 bases and J by 3 bases, and 13 bases separated the two germline ends. Germline assignment: CDR1 SGHVS and CDR2 FQNEAQ.

The chain couples TRBV9 to TRBJ2-2; D not resolved. CDR3 length: 12 residues. CDR1 SGDLS and CDR2 YYNGEE come from the germline V gene. Trimming removed 1 base from V and 6 bases from J, with 4 bases in between. The CDR3 coding sequence is TGTGCCAGCAGCGTAAACTCCGGGGAGCTGTTTTTT. This encodes CASSVNSGELFF.

This chain links TRBV6-5 with TRBJ1-3, with no clear D. Germline values: CDR1 MNHEY, CDR2 SVGAGI. The CDR3 totals 11 residues. The ends were cut back, 11 bases at V and 5 bases at J, with 10 bases in the middle. CDR3 sequence (DNA): TGTGCCGGTCGTAGGAGAAACACCATATATTTT. This codes for CAGRRRNTIYF.

The genes are TRBV14 and TRBJ1-4, with a possible D match to TRBD1 (5 bases). There are 19 residues in the CDR3. Trimming left V 1 base short and J 0 bases short, with 18 bases between. Germline assignment: CDR1 SGHDN and CDR2 FVKESK. The CDR3 DNA reads TGTGCCAGCAGCCAAGCGCACAGGAACTACTTGGCAACTAATGAAAAACTGTTTTTT. This codes for CASSQAHRNYLATNEKLFF. Drawing the rest from reference TRBV14 and TRBJ1-4, the complete variable domain is EAGVTQFPSHSVIEKGQTVTLRCDPISGHDNLYWYRRVMGKEIKFLLHFVKESKQDESGMPNNRFLAERTGGTYSTLKVQPAELEDSGVYFCASSQAHRNYLATNEKLFFGSGTQLSVL.

V usage is TRBV7-6 and J usage is TRBJ2-2; 9 bases are shared with TRBD1. The CDR3 is made up of 15 amino acids. The junction had 3 bases not matched to a gene; V was cut back by 6 bases and J by 1 base. The germline gives CDR1 SGHVS, CDR2 FNYEAQ. CDR3 bases: TGTGCCAGCAGGCTGACAGGGGGGAACACCGGGGAGCTGTTTTTT. This gives the protein CASRLTGGNTGELFF.

The V and J genes are TRBV29-1 and TRBJ2-1; no clear D. Trimming took 4 bases from V and 4 from J, leaving 8 bases between them. There are 12 residues in the CDR3. Germline V gene lookup returns CDR1 SQVTM and CDR2 ANQGSEA. CDR3 residues: CSVVVVYNEQFF. The CDR3 nucleotides are TGCAGCGTTGTGGTCGTATACAATGAGCAGTTCTTC.

A few counts support this clonotype. V and J are TRBV7-2 and TRBJ2-7, with D perhaps matching TRBD1 or TRBD2 (5 bases each). The germline gives CDR1 SGHTA, CDR2 FQGNSA. V lost 1 base to trimming and J lost 3 bases, with 16 bases between them. The CDR3 has 16 residues. As DNA, the CDR3 is TGTGCCAGCAGCTTAGACCCGGGGACGCCCTACTACGAGCAGTACTTC. It yields the protein CASSLDPGTPYYEQYF.

This chain connects TRBV4-1 to TRBJ2-1, with TRBD1 matching 8 bases. Germline V gene sequence: CDR1 MGHRA, CDR2 YSYEKL. There are 13 residues in the CDR3. After removal of 4 bases from V and 7 bases from J, the junction contained 3 bases not matched to a gene. CDR3 DNA sequence: TGCGCCAGCAGCCCGGACAGGGCTAATGAGCAGTTCTTC. Translation gives CASSPDRANEQFF.

The rearrangement uses TRBV6-2 or TRBV6-3 and TRBJ2-7; the match to TRBD2 covers 13 bases. V shed 10 bases and J 0 bases; nucleotides not matched to a gene: 15. The germline V gene has CDR1 MNHEY and CDR2 SVGEGT. CDR3 length: 18 residues. The CDR3 sequence: CATYTGLAGATISYEQYF. The CDR3 coding sequence is TGTGCCACATATACCGGACTAGCGGGGGCCACGATCTCCTACGAGCAGTACTTC.

The chain combines TRBV4-1 with TRBJ1-3, with D perhaps matching TRBD1 (5 bases). The CDR3 has 16 residues. The germline CDR1 and CDR2 sequences are MGHRA and YSYEKL. Trimming took off 1 base at V and 0 bases at J, with 10 bases between the two ends. CDR3 loop: CASSQGTGHSGNTIYF. DNA of the CDR3: TGCGCCAGCAGCCAAGGAACCGGACACTCTGGAAACACCATATATTTT.

This CDR3 reads CASSKHNHEQFF. DNA of the CDR3: TGTGCCAGCAGTAAACACAACCATGAGCAGTTCTTC. The genes are TRBV7-6 and TRBJ2-1; D remains unclear. V lost 6 bases and J 8 bases, leaving 11 bases between the germline ends. CDR1 is SGHVS and CDR2 is FNYEAQ in the germline V gene. The CDR3 sequence is 12 residues long.

The chain has TRBV12-5 and TRBJ2-1; D not certain. The CDR3 runs to 12 residues. The V end was cut by 5 bases, the J end by 8 bases, with 10 bases between. Germline assignment: CDR1 LGHNT and CDR2 FRNRAP. The chain's CDR3 is CASGPSGDEQFF. CDR3 DNA sequence: TGTGCTAGTGGTCCCAGTGGTGATGAGCAGTTCTTC. The full variable domain, rest sourced from reference TRBV12-5 and TRBJ2-1, is DARVTQTPRHKVTEMGQEVTMRCQPILGHNTVFWYRQTMMQGLELLAYFRNRAPLDDSGMPKDRFSAEMPDATLATLKIQPSEPRDSAVYFCASGPSGDEQFFGPGTRLTVL.

The chain couples TRBV6-2 or TRBV6-3 to TRBJ1-5, with 8 bases identical to TRBD1. The CDR3 covers 15 residues. Per germline, CDR1 MNHEY and CDR2 SVGEGT. J lost 3 bases, V lost 6 bases, and 7 bases had no gene match. The CDR3 protein is CASRPRTGNNQPQHF. For the CDR3, the DNA is TGTGCCAGCAGACCTAGGACAGGGAACAATCAGCCCCAGCATTTT.

This clonotype has ten or more counts. The rearrangement links TRBV7-2 to TRBJ1-2; 7 nucleotides match TRBD1. The V gene end was trimmed by 1 base and the J gene end by 6 bases; junction bases not matched to a gene: 5. The CDR3 sequence is 14 residues long. Germline values: CDR1 SGHTA, CDR2 FQGNSA. In DNA, the CDR3 is TGTGCCAGCAGCTTAGTTGAGGGGGCGGATGGCTACACCTTC. It translates to CASSLVEGADGYTF.

In its sample, this clonotype was seen a few times. The chain recombines TRBV7-8 with TRBJ2-2; 9 bases are a match to TRBD2. V was clipped by 5 bases and J by 6 bases; unmatched bases: 10. The germline CDR1 and CDR2 sequences are SGHVS and FQNEAQ. The CDR3 totals 16 residues. The CDR3 DNA follows: TGTGCCAGCAGCCTTGTAGCTAGCGGGGAAGCCGGGGAGCTGTTTTTT. It codes for CASSLVASGEAGELFF. Supplemented by reference TRBV7-8 and TRBJ2-2, the full variable domain reads GAGVSQSPRYKVAKRGQDVALRCDPISGHVSLFWYQQALGQGPEFLTYFQNEAQLDKSGLPSDRFFAERPEGSVSTLKIQRTQQEDSAVYLCASSLVASGEAGELFFGEGSRLTVL.

V usage is TRBV7-9 and J usage is TRBJ2-5; TRBD1 matches 7 bases. This CDR3 spans 17 amino acids. The germline V gene encodes CDR1 SEHNR and CDR2 FQNEAQ (reference sequence). V lost 5 bases and J lost 5; bases outside the gene matches: 17. This chain's CDR3 is CASSSPRGRPTGETQYF. CDR3 nucleotide sequence: TGTGCCAGCAGCAGCCCGCGCGGACGGCCGACAGGGGAGACCCAGTACTTC.

There are many counts of this clonotype. The chain carries TRBV12-3 or TRBV12-4 and TRBJ2-7; no definite D call. V was clipped by 0 bases and J by 6 bases, with 9 bases between them. CDR3 length: 13 residues. This chain's CDR3 is CASSLAGKSEQYF. CDR3 DNA sequence: TGTGCCAGCAGTTTAGCGGGAAAGTCCGAGCAGTACTTC.

V and J are TRBV5-4 and TRBJ2-3, with a weak D call TRBD2 (7 bases). Deletions cut 0 bases from V and 6 bases from J, with 11 bases between. The CDR3 is made up of 14 amino acids. The germline CDR1 and CDR2 sequences are SGHNT and YYREEE (reference sequence). The CDR3 DNA reads as TGTGCCAGCAGCTTGGGTGGGGGGGCGGATACGCAGTATTTT. Translation gives CASSLGGGADTQYF.